A selection of T cell receptor beta chains follows, all from one sample in a study of T cell repertoires in cytomegalovirus infection. A single record per CDR3 protein comes from TCRdb applying MiXCR to the reads. The table records some 590,000 distinct CDR3 sequences, over 35% of them present only once. These receptors have no known antigen. The sample consisted of cultured PBMCs, taken from culture after CMV antigen stimulation. Receptors were obtained from a human donor in good health (CMV status not recorded). Some clones in this sample may be carry-over from other donors' samples. Each CDR3 is given with its conserved first and last residue. D genes are given only for firm matches. Clone size is stated in some rows and not others, as once, few, many or a class when expanded.

V gene	J gene	D gene	clone size	CDR3 protein	CDR3 DNA
TRBV27	TRBJ2-7	NA	NA	CASSFAGQRYEQYF	TGTGCCAGCAGTTTCGCGGGACAGAGGTACGAGCAGTACTTC
TRBV5-4	TRBJ2-5	TRBD2	NA	CASSLKVLAGGEGETQYF	TGTGCCAGCAGCTTGAAGGTTTTGGCGGGAGGGGAAGGAGAGACCCAGTACTTC
TRBV7-2	TRBJ2-1	NA	NA	CASSSSGYNEQFF	TGTGCCAGCAGCTCCTCCGGGTACAATGAGCAGTTCTTC
TRBV6-5	TRBJ1-1	TRBD1	NA	CASSLHTGDMNTEAFF	TGTGCCAGCAGTCTCCACACAGGGGATATGAACACTGAAGCTTTCTTT
TRBV4-3	TRBJ1-4	NA	NA	CASSLDGEDEKLFF	TGCGCCAGCAGCCTCGACGGGGAGGATGAAAAACTGTTTTTT
TRBV19	TRBJ2-2	TRBD2	NA	CASTRLAGAGELFF	TGTGCCAGTACCCGACTAGCGGGAGCCGGGGAGCTGTTTTTT
TRBV12-3/TRBV12-4	TRBJ2-6	NA	few	CASTRVGGANVLTF	TGTGCCAGCACTCGCGTAGGAGGGGCCAACGTCCTGACTTTC
TRBV6-1	TRBJ1-1	TRBD1	many	CASSRETGTMNTEAFF	TGTGCCAGCAGCAGGGAGACAGGGACCATGAACACTGAAGCTTTCTTT
TRBV9	TRBJ1-2	TRBD1	NA	CASSTSGTATSHTF	TGTGCCAGCAGCACGTCCGGGACAGCTACCTCCCACACCTTC
TRBV6-7	TRBJ2-1	TRBD2	few	CASPIAGGRAGYNEQFF	TGTGCCAGTCCTATAGCGGGAGGGAGGGCCGGTTACAATGAGCAGTTCTTC
TRBV9	TRBJ2-1	TRBD2	NA	CASSWGLDVYNEQFF	TGTGCCAGCAGCTGGGGACTAGATGTCTACAATGAGCAGTTCTTC
TRBV12-3/TRBV12-4	TRBJ2-7	NA	NA	CASSPEGAYEQYF	TGTGCCAGCAGTCCCGAGGGGGCCTACGAGCAGTACTTC
TRBV7-8	TRBJ2-1	NA	NA	CASSFPWGSSYNEQFF	TGTGCCAGCAGCTTCCCATGGGGTAGCTCCTACAATGAGCAGTTCTTC
TRBV12-5	TRBJ2-2	NA	many	CAGGTGYSGELFF	TGTGCTGGCGGGACCGGGTATTCCGGGGAGCTGTTTTTT
TRBV9	TRBJ2-1	NA	NA	CASSGHRAAGYNEQFF	TGTGCCAGCAGCGGGCACAGGGCCGCGGGGTACAATGAGCAGTTCTTC
TRBV4-1	TRBJ2-6	NA	NA	CASSQVRGRAGANVLTF	TGCGCCAGCAGCCAAGTACGGGGGCGGGCTGGGGCCAACGTCCTGACTTTC
TRBV7-6	TRBJ1-1	NA	many	CASSFGEGTEAFF	TGTGCCAGCAGCTTTGGGGAGGGCACTGAAGCTTTCTTT
TRBV15	TRBJ2-1	NA	few	CATSRNWNEQFF	TGTGCCACCAGCAGAAACTGGAATGAGCAGTTCTTC
TRBV7-6	TRBJ1-6	TRBD1	few	CASSFGTGGSPLHF	TGTGCCAGCAGCTTCGGGACAGGGGGGTCACCCCTCCACTTT
TRBV11-2	TRBJ2-2	NA	once	CASSDSFSGTGELFF	TGTGCCAGCAGCGACTCCTTCTCGGGGACCGGGGAGCTGTTTTTT
TRBV6-5	TRBJ2-1	TRBD1	NA	CASSYRRQGAIEQFF	TGTGCCAGCAGTTACAGGCGGCAGGGGGCTATTGAGCAGTTCTTC
TRBV7-9	TRBJ2-7	TRBD1	NA	CASSLATGGYEQYF	TGTGCCAGCAGCTTAGCGACAGGGGGTTACGAGCAGTACTTC
TRBV28	TRBJ2-3	TRBD2	once	CASSPPPRGSTDTQYF	TGTGCCAGCAGTCCCCCCCCGCGGGGGAGCACAGATACGCAGTATTTT
TRBV7-6	TRBJ2-1	NA	NA	CASSLDGSGYNEQFF	TGTGCCAGCAGCTTAGACGGGAGCGGGTACAATGAGCAGTTCTTC
TRBV11-2	TRBJ2-7	TRBD2	NA	CASSPGLASTYEQYF	TGTGCCAGCAGCCCAGGACTAGCGTCCACCTACGAGCAGTACTTC
TRBV5-6	TRBJ2-1	TRBD2	NA	CASSLGLAGAPGRFF	TGTGCCAGCAGCTTGGGACTAGCGGGAGCCCCGGGTCGGTTCTTC
TRBV11-1	TRBJ2-2	NA	few	CASSLRIHGELFF	TGTGCCAGCAGCTTAAGAATCCACGGGGAGCTGTTTTTT
TRBV7-9	TRBJ1-1	NA	NA	CASSQTPEDTEAFF	TGTGCCAGCAGCCAAACCCCCGAGGACACTGAAGCTTTCTTT
TRBV4-1	TRBJ2-7	TRBD2	NA	CASSQGAASGKIEQYF	TGCGCCAGCAGCCAAGGGGCCGCTAGCGGGAAAATTGAGCAGTACTTC
TRBV19	TRBJ2-3	NA	NA	CASIGFTDTQYF	TGTGCCAGCATAGGATTCACAGATACGCAGTATTTT
TRBV11-2	TRBJ1-1	NA	few	CASTEGPEDTEAFF	TGTGCCAGCACCGAAGGACCAGAAGACACTGAAGCTTTCTTT
TRBV2	TRBJ2-3	TRBD2	once	CASTRTSGGIDTQYF	TGTGCCAGCACAAGGACTAGCGGGGGGATAGATACGCAGTATTTT